This TCR beta chain was sequenced in a study of blood T cell repertoires in COVID-19. The CDR3 has 13 residues. Germline V CDR1 and CDR2: SGDLS, YYNGEE. Trimming took 0 bases from V and 6 from J; bases not matched to a gene: 3. Authors' analysis steps: Reference gene primer amplification gave estimated nucleated cell counts. Generated by immunoSEQ multiplex PCR, the TCRdb table keeps only in-frame clones and is missing some. The V and J calls and the clone size are those of that table, but D and trimming were determined from the DNA. The sample has 120,000 to 150,000 clones, more than 75% seen once. This clonotype was obtained from a man in his forties or fifties who had recovered from COVID-19. Material: peripheral blood. The V gene is TRBV9, the J gene TRBJ2-7; 7 bases are a match to TRBD1. This CDR3 reads CASSVEGGSEQYF. CDR3 nucleotides: TGTGCCAGCAGCGTAGAAGGGGGCAGCGAGCAGTACTTC.